This T cell receptor (beta chain) was sequenced in a study of T-cell memory formation after mild COVID-19. On the study more broadly: For the most part, TCR clusters were specific to one donor.

The study, taken as a whole, reports: The CD4+ clones that contracted clustered mainly within CM and EM, and the CD8+ clones concentrated in EMRA.

TCRdb reanalysed the 5' RACE reads using MiXCR and keeps one entry per CDR3 protein. In the table there are approximately 100,000 distinct CDR3 sequences, around 12% of which are singletons. Germline CDR1 and CDR2: SEHNR and FQNEAQ (reference sequence). The CDR3 covers 14 residues. The germline V and J ends were trimmed by 5 bases and 4 bases, with 11 bases remaining between them. On this clonotype: Antigen specificity is unknown.

Sequencing was done on a sample of PBMCs or a T cell subset sorted from them (not recorded which). The TCR was taken from an adult woman who had mild COVID-19 (a few samples of this study predate the infection). Cell type and time point are not known. This sequence joins TRBV7-9 and TRBJ1-4; D is possibly TRBD1 (5 bases). The CDR3 loop is CASSLDRDNEKLFF. The CDR3, as DNA: TGTGCCAGCAGCCTTGACAGAGATAATGAAAAACTGTTTTTT.